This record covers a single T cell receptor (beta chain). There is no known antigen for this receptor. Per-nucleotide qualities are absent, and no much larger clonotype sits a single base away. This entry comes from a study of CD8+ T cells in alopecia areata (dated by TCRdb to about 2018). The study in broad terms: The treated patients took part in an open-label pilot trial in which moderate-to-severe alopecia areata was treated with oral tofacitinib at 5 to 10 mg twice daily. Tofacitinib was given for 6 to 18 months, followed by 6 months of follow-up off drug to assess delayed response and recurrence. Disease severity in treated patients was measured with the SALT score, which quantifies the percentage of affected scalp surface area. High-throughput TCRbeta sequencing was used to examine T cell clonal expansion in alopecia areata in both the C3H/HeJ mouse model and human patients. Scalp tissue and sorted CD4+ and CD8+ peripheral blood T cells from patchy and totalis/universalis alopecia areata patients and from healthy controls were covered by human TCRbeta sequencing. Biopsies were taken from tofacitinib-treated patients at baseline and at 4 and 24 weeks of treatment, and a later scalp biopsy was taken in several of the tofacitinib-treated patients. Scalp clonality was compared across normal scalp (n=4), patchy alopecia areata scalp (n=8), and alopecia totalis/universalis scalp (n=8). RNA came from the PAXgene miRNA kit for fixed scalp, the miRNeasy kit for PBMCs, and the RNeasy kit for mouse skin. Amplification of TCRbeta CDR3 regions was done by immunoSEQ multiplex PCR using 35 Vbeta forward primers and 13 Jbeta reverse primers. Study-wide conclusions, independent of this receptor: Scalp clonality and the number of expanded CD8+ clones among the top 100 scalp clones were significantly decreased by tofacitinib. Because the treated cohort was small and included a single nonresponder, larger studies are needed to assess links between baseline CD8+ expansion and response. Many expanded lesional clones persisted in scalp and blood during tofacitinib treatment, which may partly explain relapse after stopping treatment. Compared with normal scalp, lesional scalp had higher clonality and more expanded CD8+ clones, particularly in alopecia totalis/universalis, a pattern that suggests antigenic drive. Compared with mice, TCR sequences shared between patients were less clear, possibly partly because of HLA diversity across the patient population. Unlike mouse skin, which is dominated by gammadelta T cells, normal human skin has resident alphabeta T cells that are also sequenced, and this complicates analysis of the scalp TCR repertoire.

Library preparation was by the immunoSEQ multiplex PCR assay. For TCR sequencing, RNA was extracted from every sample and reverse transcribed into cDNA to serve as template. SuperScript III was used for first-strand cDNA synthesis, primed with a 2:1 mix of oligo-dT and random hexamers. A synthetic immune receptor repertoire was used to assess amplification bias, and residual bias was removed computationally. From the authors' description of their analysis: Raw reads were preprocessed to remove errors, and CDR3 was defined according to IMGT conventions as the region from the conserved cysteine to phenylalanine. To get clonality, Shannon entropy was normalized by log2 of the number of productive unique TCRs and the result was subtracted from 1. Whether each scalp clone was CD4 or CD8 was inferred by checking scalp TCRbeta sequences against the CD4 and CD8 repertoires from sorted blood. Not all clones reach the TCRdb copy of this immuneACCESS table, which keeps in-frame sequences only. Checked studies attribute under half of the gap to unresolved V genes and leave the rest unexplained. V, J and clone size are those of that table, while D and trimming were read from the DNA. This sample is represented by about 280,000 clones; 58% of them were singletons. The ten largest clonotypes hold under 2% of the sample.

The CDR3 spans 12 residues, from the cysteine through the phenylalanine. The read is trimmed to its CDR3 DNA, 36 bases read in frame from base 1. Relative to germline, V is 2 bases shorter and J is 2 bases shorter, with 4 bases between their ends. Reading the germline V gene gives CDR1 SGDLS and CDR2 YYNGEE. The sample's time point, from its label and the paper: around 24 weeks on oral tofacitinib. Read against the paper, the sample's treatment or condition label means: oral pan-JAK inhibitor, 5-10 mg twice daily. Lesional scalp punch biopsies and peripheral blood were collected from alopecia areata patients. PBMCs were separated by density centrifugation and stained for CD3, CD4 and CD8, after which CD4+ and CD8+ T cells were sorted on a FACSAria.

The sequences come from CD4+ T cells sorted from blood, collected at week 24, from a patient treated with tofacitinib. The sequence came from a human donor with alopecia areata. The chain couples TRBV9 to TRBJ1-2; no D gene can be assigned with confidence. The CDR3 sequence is CASSVGNYGYTF. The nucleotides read TGTGCCAGCAGCGTTGGAAACTATGGCTACACCTTC.